The 11 T cell receptor beta chains in this list originate from one sample, sequenced in a study of blood T cell repertoires in COVID-19. Method: immunoSEQ multiplex PCR; TCRdb's copy keeps in-frame clones and lacks some. This sample has 110,000 or so clones, with 70% to 90% found just once. Sequencing input: peripheral blood. The receptors come from a woman in her 70s who had recovered from COVID-19.

This clone was counted between two and nine times. The chain combines TRBV5-1 with TRBJ2-7, with 8 bases identical to TRBD1. This CDR3 region has 15 residues. The V and J ends lost 4 bases and 3 bases, in that order; junction bases with no gene match: 9. The germline gives CDR1 SGHRS, CDR2 YFSETQ. The CDR3 loop is CASSPWTGIGYEQYF. CDR3 sequence (DNA): TGCGCCAGCAGCCCGTGGACAGGGATCGGCTACGAGCAGTACTTC.

The rearrangement links TRBV7-9 to TRBJ2-2, with 9 bases identical to TRBD1. V was pared by 10 bases and J by 1 base, with 4 bases of the junction left unmatched. This CDR3 spans 14 amino acids. Per the germline V gene, CDR1 is SEHNR and CDR2 is FQNEAQ (reference sequence). CDR3 DNA: TGTGCCACCGAGGACAGGGGGAACACCGGGGAGCTGTTTTTT. Protein: CATEDRGNTGELFF. The variable domain in full, completed from reference TRBV7-9 and TRBJ2-2, reads DTGVSQNPRHKITKRGQNVTFRCDPISEHNRLYWYRQTLGQGPEFLTYFQNEAQLEKSRLLSDRFSAERPKGSFSTLEIQRTEQGDSAMYLCATEDRGNTGELFFGEGSRLTVL.

The V gene is TRBV7-2, the J gene TRBJ2-1; 7 positions match TRBD2. V was pared by 4 bases and J by 4 bases, with 7 bases of the junction left unmatched. Looked up from germline, CDR1 is SGHTA and CDR2 is FQGNSA. The CDR3 loop spans 15 amino acids. CDR3 amino acids: CASSSTSVNYNEQFF. The CDR3 nucleotides are TGTGCCAGCAGCTCTACTAGCGTAAATTACAATGAGCAGTTCTTC. The full variable domain, rest sourced from reference TRBV7-2 and TRBJ2-1, is GAGVSQSPSNKVTEKGKDVELRCDPISGHTALYWYRQSLGQGLEFLIYFQGNSAPDKSGLPSDRFSAERTGGSVSTLTIQRTQQEDSAVYLCASSSTSVNYNEQFFGPGTRLTVL.

The count of this clone is one. The V call is TRBV4-2, the J call TRBJ1-5, with TRBD1 as a possible D gene (6 bases). From germline, CDR1 is LGHNA and CDR2 YNFKEQ. V lost 0 bases, J lost 0 bases, and 9 bases lay in between. The CDR3 is 16 residues long. DNA for the CDR3: TGTGCCAGCAGCCAAGATGCAGGGGATAGCAATCAGCCCCAGCATTTT. Amino acid sequence: CASSQDAGDSNQPQHF.

This clone was counted a few times. The rearrangement uses TRBV18 and TRBJ1-1, with unresolved D. Germline CDR1 reads KGHSH; CDR2 reads LQKENI. V was clipped by 6 bases and J by 4 bases, with 12 bases between them. The CDR3 consists of 13 residues. CDR3 nucleotides: TGTGCCAGCTCCCAACAAACATCCACTGAAGCTTTCTTT. This codes for CASSQQTSTEAFF.

The rearrangement links TRBV7-9 to TRBJ2-7; D unclear. This CDR3 has 13 residues. Deletions cut 0 bases from V and 7 bases from J, with 10 bases between. The germline V gene encodes CDR1 SEHNR and CDR2 FQNEAQ (reference sequence). The CDR3 protein is CASSLAGGAEQYF. The CDR3, as DNA: TGTGCCAGCAGCTTAGCAGGTGGAGCAGAGCAGTACTTC.

The J gene is TRBJ2-7, the V gene TRBV13, with TRBD2 matching over 9 bases. Germline CDR1 PRHDT, CDR2 FYEKMQ (reference sequence). The length of the CDR3 is 16 residues. Trimming cost V 0 bases and J 4 bases; bases outside gene matches: 7. The CDR3 loop reads CASSLGKSGGLYEQYF. CDR3 nucleotides: TGTGCCAGCAGCTTAGGTAAAAGCGGGGGGTTATACGAGCAGTACTTC.

This rearrangement joins TRBV7-9 to TRBJ1-5; D may be TRBD1 (6 bases). V lost 5 bases to trimming and J lost 3 bases, with 11 bases between them. Germline assignment: CDR1 SEHNR and CDR2 FQNEAQ (reference sequence). CDR3 length: 14 residues. The DNA of the CDR3 is TGTGCCAGCAGCCAGGACAGCCTCAATCAGCCCCAGCATTTT. It translates to CASSQDSLNQPQHF.

The chain's CDR3 is CASSNQVANYGYTF. As DNA, the CDR3 is TGTGCCAGTAGTAATCAGGTAGCTAACTATGGCTACACCTTC. This chain joins TRBV19 and TRBJ1-2; D remains unclear. This CDR3 spans 14 amino acids. CDR1 and CDR2 from the germline V gene are LNHDA and SQIVND (reference sequence). Trimming left V 4 bases short and J 0 bases short, with 9 bases between.

The CDR3 DNA reads TGTGCCAGCACCCCCACAGGGCTCGGTGGCTACACCTTC. This gives the protein CASTPTGLGGYTF. The rearrangement uses TRBV7-2 and TRBJ1-2; a possible D gene is TRBD1 (6 bases). Germline-derived CDR1 and CDR2 are SGHTA and FQGNSA. The length of the CDR3 is 13 residues. The V end lost 7 bases, the J end lost 7 bases, and 16 bases lay between the germline ends.

The V call is TRBV4-2, the J call TRBJ2-1; the match to TRBD2 covers 13 bases. V lost 1 base to trimming and J lost 6 bases; unmatched junction nucleotides: 3. Germline V gives CDR1 LGHNA, CDR2 YNFKEQ. CDR3 size: 16 residues. The CDR3 sequence is CASSQGGTSGVNEQFF. The DNA of the CDR3 is TGTGCCAGCAGCCAAGGCGGGACTAGCGGGGTCAATGAGCAGTTCTTC.